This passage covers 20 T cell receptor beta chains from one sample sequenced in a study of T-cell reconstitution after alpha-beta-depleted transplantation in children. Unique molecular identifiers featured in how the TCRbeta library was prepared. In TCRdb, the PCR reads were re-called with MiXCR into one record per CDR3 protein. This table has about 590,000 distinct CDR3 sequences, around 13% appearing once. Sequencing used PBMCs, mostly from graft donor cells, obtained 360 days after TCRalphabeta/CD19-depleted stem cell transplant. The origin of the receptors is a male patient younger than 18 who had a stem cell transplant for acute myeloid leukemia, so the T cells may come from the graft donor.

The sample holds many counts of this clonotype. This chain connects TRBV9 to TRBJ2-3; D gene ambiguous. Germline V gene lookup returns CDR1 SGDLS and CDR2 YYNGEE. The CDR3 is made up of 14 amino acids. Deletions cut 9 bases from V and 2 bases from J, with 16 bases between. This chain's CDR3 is CATTRGAHTDTQYF. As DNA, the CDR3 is TGTGCCACCACCCGAGGAGCTCACACAGATACGCAGTATTTT.

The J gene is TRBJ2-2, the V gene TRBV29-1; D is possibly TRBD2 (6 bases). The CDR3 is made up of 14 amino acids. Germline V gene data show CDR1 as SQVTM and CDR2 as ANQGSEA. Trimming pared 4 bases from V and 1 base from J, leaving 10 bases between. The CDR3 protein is CSVGGVVNTGELFF. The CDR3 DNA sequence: TGCAGCGTTGGGGGGGTCGTGAACACCGGGGAGCTGTTTTTT.

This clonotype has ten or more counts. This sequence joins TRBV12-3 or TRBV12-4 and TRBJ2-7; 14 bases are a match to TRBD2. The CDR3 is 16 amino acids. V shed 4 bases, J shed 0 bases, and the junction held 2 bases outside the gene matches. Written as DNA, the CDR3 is TGTGCCAGCAGTTGGGGACTAGCGGGAGCCTCCTACGAGCAGTACTTC. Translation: CASSWGLAGASYEQYF.

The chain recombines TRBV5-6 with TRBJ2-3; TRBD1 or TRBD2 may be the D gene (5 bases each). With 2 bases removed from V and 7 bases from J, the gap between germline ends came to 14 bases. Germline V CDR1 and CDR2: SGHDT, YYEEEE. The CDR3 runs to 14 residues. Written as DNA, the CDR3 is TGTGCCAGCAGCTTTCCGGCCGGGGCCTATACGCAGTATTTT. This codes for CASSFPAGAYTQYF.

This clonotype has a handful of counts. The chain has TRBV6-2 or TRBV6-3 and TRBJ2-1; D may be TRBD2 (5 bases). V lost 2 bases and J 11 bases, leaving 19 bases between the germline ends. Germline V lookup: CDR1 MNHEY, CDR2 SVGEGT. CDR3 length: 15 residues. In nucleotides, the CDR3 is TGTGCCAGCAGTTACAGCGGACTTAGCTCGCCGCAGCAGTTCTTC. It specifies CASSYSGLSSPQQFF.

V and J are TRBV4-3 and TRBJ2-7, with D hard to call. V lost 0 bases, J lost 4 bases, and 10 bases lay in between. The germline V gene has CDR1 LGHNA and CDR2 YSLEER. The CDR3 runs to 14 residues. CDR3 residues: CASSQDHSHYEQYF. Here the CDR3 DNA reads TGCGCCAGCAGCCAAGATCACAGTCATTACGAGCAGTACTTC.

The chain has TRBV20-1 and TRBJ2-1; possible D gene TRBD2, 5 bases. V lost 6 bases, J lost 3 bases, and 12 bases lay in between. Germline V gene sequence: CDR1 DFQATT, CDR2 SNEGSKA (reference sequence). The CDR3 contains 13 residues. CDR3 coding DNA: TGCAGTGCGCCAAGGACTCTCTACAATGAGCAGTTCTTC. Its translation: CSAPRTLYNEQFF.

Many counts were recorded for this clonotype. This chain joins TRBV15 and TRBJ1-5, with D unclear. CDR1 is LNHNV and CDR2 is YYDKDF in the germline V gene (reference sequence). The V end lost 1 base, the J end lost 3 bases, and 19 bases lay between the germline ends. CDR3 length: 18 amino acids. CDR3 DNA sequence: TGTGCCACCAGCAGAGCTTCCCCTGGGCCCAAGGACAATCAGCCCCAGCATTTT. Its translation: CATSRASPGPKDNQPQHF.

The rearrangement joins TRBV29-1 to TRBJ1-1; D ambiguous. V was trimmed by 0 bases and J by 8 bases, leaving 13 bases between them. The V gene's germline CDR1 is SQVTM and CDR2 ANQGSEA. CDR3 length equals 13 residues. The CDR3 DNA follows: TGCAGCGTTGAAGACGGGAAGAGGACGGAAGCTTTCTTT. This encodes CSVEDGKRTEAFF.

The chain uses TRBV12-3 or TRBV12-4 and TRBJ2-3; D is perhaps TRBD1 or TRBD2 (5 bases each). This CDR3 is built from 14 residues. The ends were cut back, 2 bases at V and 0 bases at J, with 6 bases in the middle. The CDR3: CASSLWDSTDTQYF. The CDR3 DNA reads TGTGCCAGCAGTTTATGGGACAGCACAGATACGCAGTATTTT.

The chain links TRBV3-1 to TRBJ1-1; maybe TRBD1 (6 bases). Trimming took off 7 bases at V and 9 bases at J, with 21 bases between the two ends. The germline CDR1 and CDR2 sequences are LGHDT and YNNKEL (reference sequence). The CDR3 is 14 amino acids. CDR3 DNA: TGTGCCAGCACCAAGGGGGTCATGAAGACTCAAGCTTTCTTT. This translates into CASTKGVMKTQAFF.

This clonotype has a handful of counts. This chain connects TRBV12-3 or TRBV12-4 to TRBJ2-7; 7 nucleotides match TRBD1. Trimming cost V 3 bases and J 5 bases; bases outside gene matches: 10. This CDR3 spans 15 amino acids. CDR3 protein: CASSLNSGTANEQYF. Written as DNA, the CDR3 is TGTGCCAGCAGTTTGAACTCCGGGACAGCAAACGAGCAGTACTTC.

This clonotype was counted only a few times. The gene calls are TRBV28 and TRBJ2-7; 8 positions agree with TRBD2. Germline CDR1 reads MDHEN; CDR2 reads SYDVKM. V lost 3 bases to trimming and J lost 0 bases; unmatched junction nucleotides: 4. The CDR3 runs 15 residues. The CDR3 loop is CASSFATSGSYEQYF. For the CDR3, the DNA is TGTGCCAGCAGTTTCGCTACTAGCGGCTCCTACGAGCAGTACTTC.

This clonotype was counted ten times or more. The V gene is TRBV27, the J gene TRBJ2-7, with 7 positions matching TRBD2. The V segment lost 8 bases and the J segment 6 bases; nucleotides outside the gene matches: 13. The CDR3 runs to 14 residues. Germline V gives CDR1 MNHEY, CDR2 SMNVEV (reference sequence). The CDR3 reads CASSIWTRLGEQYF. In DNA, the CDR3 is TGTGCCAGCTCTATCTGGACTAGGCTTGGCGAGCAGTACTTC.

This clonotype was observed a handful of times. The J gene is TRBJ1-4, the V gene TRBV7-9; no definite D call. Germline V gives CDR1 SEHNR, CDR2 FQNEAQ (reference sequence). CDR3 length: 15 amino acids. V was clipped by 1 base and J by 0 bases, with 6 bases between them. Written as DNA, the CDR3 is TGTGCCAGCAGCTTAGGCCCTCCAACTAATGAAAAACTGTTTTTT. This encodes CASSLGPPTNEKLFF.

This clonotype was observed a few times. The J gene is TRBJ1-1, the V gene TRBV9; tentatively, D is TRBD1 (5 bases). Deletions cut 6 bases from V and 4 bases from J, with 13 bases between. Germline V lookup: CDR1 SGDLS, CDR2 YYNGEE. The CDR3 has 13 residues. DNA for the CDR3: TGTGCCAGCAACCAGAATGGGGGCACTGAAGCTTTCTTT. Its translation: CASNQNGGTEAFF.

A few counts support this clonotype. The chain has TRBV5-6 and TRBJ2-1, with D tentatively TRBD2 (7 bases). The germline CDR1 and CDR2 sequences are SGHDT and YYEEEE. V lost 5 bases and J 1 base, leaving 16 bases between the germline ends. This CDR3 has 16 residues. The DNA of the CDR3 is TGTGCCAGCAGTTTCGGGGCGGGGGCGTCCTACAATGAGCAGTTCTTC. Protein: CASSFGAGASYNEQFF.

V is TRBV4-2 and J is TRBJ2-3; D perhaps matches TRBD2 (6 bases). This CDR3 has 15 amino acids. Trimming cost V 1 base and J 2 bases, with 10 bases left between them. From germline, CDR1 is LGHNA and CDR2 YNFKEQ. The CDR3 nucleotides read TGTGCCAGCAGCCAAGGGGGGGTCTTCACAGATACGCAGTATTTT. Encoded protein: CASSQGGVFTDTQYF.

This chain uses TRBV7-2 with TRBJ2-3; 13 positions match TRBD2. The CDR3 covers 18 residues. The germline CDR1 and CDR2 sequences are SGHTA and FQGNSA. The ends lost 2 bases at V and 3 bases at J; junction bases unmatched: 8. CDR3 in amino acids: CASSLSGLAGVWTDTQYF. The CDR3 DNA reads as TGTGCCAGCAGCTTAAGCGGACTAGCGGGAGTATGGACAGATACGCAGTATTTT.

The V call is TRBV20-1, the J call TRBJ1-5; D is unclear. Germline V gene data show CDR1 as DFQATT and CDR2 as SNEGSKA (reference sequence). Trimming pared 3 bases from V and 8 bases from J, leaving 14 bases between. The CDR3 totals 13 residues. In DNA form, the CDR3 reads TGCAGTGCTAGTCGTACTAAGGGCGAGCCCCAGCATTTT. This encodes CSASRTKGEPQHF.